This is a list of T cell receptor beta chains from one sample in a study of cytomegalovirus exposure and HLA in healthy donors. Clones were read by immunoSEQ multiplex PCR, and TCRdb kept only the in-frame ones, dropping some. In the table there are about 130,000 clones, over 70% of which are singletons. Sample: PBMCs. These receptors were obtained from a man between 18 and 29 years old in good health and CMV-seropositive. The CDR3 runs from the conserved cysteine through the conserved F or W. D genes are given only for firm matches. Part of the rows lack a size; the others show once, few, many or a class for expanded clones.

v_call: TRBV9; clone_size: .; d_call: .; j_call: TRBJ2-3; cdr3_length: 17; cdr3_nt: TGTGCCAGCAGCCCACGGACGGGGGGCAAGATCACAGATACGCAGTATTTT; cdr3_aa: CASSPRTGGKITDTQYF
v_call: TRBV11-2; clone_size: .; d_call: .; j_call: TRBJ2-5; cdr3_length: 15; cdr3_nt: TGTGCCAGCAGCTCCCTGACAGAAGACCTGGAGACCCAGTACTTC; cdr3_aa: CASSSLTEDLETQYF
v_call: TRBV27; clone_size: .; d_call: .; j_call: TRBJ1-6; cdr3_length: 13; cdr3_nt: TGTGCCAGCAGGTTTTCGGAGAATTCACCCCTCCACTTT; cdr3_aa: CASRFSENSPLHF
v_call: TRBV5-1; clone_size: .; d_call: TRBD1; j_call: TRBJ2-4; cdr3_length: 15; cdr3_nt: TGCGCCAGCAGCCCAGCTCGGACAGGCGAAAACATTCAGTACTTC; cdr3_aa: CASSPARTGENIQYF
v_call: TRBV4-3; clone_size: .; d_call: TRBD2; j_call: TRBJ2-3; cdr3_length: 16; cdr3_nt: TGCGCCAGCAGCCAAGTAGCGGGGGGATACGTCGATACGCAGTATTTT; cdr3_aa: CASSQVAGGYVDTQYF
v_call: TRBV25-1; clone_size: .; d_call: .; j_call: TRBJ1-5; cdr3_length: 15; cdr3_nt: TGTGCCAGCAGGGGATCGGGGGGGGCTGATCAGCCCCAGCATTTT; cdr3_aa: CASRGSGGADQPQHF
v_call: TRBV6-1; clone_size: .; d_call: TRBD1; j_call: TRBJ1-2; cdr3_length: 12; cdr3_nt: TGTGCCAGCAGAAGACAGGGGGCCGGCTACACCTTC; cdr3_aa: CASRRQGAGYTF
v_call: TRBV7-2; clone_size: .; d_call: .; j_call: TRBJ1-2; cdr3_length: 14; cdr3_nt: TGTGCCAGCAGCCGCGGTCCTGGGAACTATGGCTACACCTTC; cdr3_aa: CASSRGPGNYGYTF
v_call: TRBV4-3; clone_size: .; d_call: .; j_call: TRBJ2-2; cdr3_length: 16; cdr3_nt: TGCGCCAGCAGCCAAGGGTTAGCAGAGAACACCGGGGAGCTGTTTTTT; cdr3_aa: CASSQGLAENTGELFF
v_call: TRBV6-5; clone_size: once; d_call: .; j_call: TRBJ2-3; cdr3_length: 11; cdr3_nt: TGTGCCAGCAGTCTAGAAACTACGCAGTATTTT; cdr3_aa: CASSLETTQYF
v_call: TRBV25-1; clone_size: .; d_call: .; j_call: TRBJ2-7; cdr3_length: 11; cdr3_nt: TGTGCCAGCACAAACGGCGGCGAGCAGTACTTC; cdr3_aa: CASTNGGEQYF
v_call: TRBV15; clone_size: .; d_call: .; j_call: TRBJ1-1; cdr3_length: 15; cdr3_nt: TGTGCCACCAGCAGAGATCTGAGTGCCAACACTGAAGCTTTCTTT; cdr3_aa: CATSRDLSANTEAFF
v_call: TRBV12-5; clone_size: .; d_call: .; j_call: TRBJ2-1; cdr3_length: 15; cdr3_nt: TGTGCTAGTGGTTTGGCACAATCATTCCCGAATGAGCAGTTCTTC; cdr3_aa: CASGLAQSFPNEQFF
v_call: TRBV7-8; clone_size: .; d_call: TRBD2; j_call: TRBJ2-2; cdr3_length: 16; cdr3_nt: TGTGCCAGCAGCCGGGGGGGGGTCGGGAACACCGGGGAGCTGTTTTTT; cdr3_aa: CASSRGGVGNTGELFF
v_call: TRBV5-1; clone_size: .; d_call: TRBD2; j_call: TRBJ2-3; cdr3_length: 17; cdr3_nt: TGCGCCAGCAGCTCACCGGGACTAGCGGGGGGGAGAGATACGCAGTATTTT; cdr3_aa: CASSSPGLAGGRDTQYF
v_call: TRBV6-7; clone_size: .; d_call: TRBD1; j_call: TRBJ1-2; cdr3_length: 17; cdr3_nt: TGTGCCAGCAGTAATCGCGGACAGGGCCTTCAAATCTATGGCTACACCTTC; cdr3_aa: CASSNRGQGLQIYGYTF